This entry describes one T cell receptor (beta chain). It lacks a known antigen. No per-base quality is available; no much larger clone lies one base away. Genomic DNA was extracted from sorted cells for sequencing of the TCRbeta CDR3 region. The immunoSEQ Assay was used for sequencing of TCRbeta CDR3 regions. TCRdb provides this immuneACCESS table in a form limited to in-frame rearrangements. Some clones are lacking; in checked studies, under half of them reflect an unresolved V gene, and why the rest are absent is not known. The sample table holds tens of thousands of clones, of which roughly 93% were seen once. The top ten clones comprise less than 20% of the sample. The trial excluded patients who had a history of autoimmune disease or who were on systemic immunosuppression. Peripheral blood for TCR sequencing was collected from all dose cohorts at baseline, on cycle 4 day 1, and on cycle 7 day 1. Samples were obtained from an open-label, multicenter, first-in-human phase I dose-escalation trial of ivuxolimab. The trial enrolled adults with locally advanced or metastatic head and neck squamous cell, hepatocellular, melanoma or renal cell carcinoma. Before TCR sequencing, CD4+ T cells and CD8+ T cells were sorted from peripheral blood as separate populations.

These data originate in a study of OX40 agonist ivuxolimab in advanced cancers. Describing the broader study: Ivuxolimab was a fully human IgG2 agonistic monoclonal antibody targeting the costimulatory receptor OX40 (CD134). The purpose of peripheral TCRbeta sequencing was to test whether ivuxolimab changed TCR sequence diversity and led to clonal T-cell expansion. Partial responses were achieved by three dose-escalation patients, of whom one had hepatocellular carcinoma and two had cutaneous melanoma. In the dose-escalation cohort, more than 75% of patients were male, and the mean age was approximately 60 years, with a range of roughly 23 to 85. Patients were allowed to have had prior anti-PD-1, anti-PD-L1 or anti-CTLA-4 therapy, and 30% to 50% of the dose-escalation patients had previously received checkpoint inhibitors. The monotherapy dose-escalation portion (N of about 47 patients) of the phase I ivuxolimab trial is reported in the paper. Of the approximately 50 dose-escalation patients, hepatocellular carcinoma was present in about 20, melanoma in roughly 15, renal cell carcinoma in 9 and head and neck cancer in 9. Intravenous ivuxolimab was administered to patients every 2 weeks at six dose levels: 0.01, 0.1, 0.3, 1.5, 3 and 10 mg/kg.

Trimming at the junction amounts to 5 bases on V and 4 bases on J, and the germline ends lie 14 bases apart. The germline V gene encodes CDR1 SEHNR and CDR2 FQNEAQ (reference sequence). From cysteine to phenylalanine, the CDR3 is 14 amino acids long. The kept DNA is CDR3 alone, 42 bases in frame from the first base. Overall study results and their limits: Partial responders in the 0.1-3.0 mg/kg groups had among the lowest normalized peripheral clonal expansion, especially among CD8+ T cells. Which antigens the clonally expanded peripheral T cells were specific for was not determined. At doses from 0.1 to 3.0 mg/kg, clonal expansion was seen in both CD4+ and CD8+ blood T cells between baseline and week 6. Low levels of normalized T-cell clonal expansion were also seen in some patients who did not respond. After ivuxolimab, CD8+ T cells had more expanded clones than CD4+ T cells on average.

The V and J genes are TRBV7-9 and TRBJ1-2; the D gene is possibly TRBD1, with 6 bases matching. The receptor comes from an adult with an advanced solid tumor such as melanoma, head and neck, liver or kidney cancer. The material sequenced was CD4+ or CD8+ T cells sorted from blood, taken in a trial of the OX40 agonist ivuxolimab. The nucleotide sequence reads as follows: TGTGCCAGCAGCCCGGTGGGGGGCGTCTATGGCTACACCTTC. Its product reads: CASSPVGGVYGYTF.